Listed here is a single TCR beta chain. Its cognate antigen is unknown. The data belong to a study of cytomegalovirus exposure and HLA in healthy donors. Overall study context: From donors who were HLA-typed, an early data release held approximately 80 million unique TCRs. Study-wide findings and caveats: The study flagged about 160 TCR beta chains as cytomegalovirus-associated. Several V segments, TRBV6-2 and TRBV6-3 among them, could not be told apart and were dropped.

Trimming removed 0 bases from V and 1 base from J, with 6 bases in between. Per germline, CDR1 MNHNY and CDR2 SVGAGI (reference sequence). The CDR3 is 14 residues long. It was with 60 Vbeta and 13 Jbeta primers that the PCR ran. Only in-frame clones appear in the TCRdb table, and some are missing; sequencing was by immunoSEQ multiplex PCR. The sample comprises approximately 110,000 clones, 70% to 80% of which are singletons, and roughly 2.5% rests with the top ten. The gene calls are TRBV6-6 and TRBJ1-1; D is uncertain. The receptor comes from a man aged 45-60 years in good health and CMV-seropositive. The specimen sequenced was PBMCs. This CDR3 reads CASSYSGRNTEAFF. Here the CDR3 DNA reads TGTGCCAGCAGTTACTCCGGGAGGAACACTGAAGCTTTCTTT.